A single sample is the source of the 3 T cell receptor beta chains below, sequenced in a study of T cells in Graves' hyperthyroidism and ophthalmopathy. The source material, RNA transcripts, was used to amplify TCR beta CDR3 regions. A first-round RT-PCR of the TCR CDR3 used the HTBI primer set. TCRdb used MiXCR to reprocess the multiplex PCR reads, holding one entry per CDR3 protein. Here the sample spans hundreds of thousands of distinct CDR3 sequences, about 15% being singletons. Sequenced: blood. The receptors were sampled from a woman aged 25 to 45 with Graves' hyperthyroidism that later progressed to Graves' ophthalmopathy.

Worth noting for this clonotype: An end of the junction does not agree with germline; a read error may underlie this. The J gene is TRBJ1-3, the V gene TRBV7-2, with D unresolved. The CDR3 is made up of 16 amino acids. Germline CDR1 is SGHTA and CDR2 is FQGNSA. CDR3 coding DNA: TGTGTCAGCAGCCCCTACGATACATACTCTGGAAACACCATATATTTT. Its translation is CVSSPYDTYSGNTIYF.

Here the CDR3 reads CSASSTSGRKHIQYF. CDR3 bases: TGCAGTGCAAGTTCGACTAGCGGGAGAAAACACATTCAGTACTTC. The chain employs TRBV20-1 and TRBJ2-4, with 12 bases that match TRBD2. Germline V lookup: CDR1 DFQATT, CDR2 SNEGSKA (reference sequence). J lost 8 bases, V lost 6 bases, and 11 bases had no gene match. The CDR3 length is 15 residues.

This clonotype has a handful of counts. V and J are TRBV19 and TRBJ1-1, with D perhaps matching TRBD1 (5 bases). Trimming stripped 9 bases from V and 4 bases from J, with 15 bases between. The germline V gene encodes CDR1 LNHDA and CDR2 SQIVND (reference sequence). The CDR3 is 13 residues long. The CDR3 DNA follows: TGTGCCAGAAGCGCGACGGGGGGCACTGAAGCTTTCTTT. Its protein is CARSATGGTEAFF.